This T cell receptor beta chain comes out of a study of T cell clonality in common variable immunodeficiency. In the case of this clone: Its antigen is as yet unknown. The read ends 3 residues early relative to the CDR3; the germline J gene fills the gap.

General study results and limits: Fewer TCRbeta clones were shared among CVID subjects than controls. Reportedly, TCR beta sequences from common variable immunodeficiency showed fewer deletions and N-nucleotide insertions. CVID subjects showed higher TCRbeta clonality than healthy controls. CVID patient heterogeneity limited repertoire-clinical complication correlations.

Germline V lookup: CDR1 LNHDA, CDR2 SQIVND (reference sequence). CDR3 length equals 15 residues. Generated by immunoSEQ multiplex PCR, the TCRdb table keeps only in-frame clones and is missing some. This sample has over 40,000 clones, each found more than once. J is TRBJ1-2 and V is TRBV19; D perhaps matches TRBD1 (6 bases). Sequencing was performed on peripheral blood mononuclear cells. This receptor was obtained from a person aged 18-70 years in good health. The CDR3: CASSIGTVSPRDYTF. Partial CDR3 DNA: TGTGCCAGTAGTATAGGGACAGTGTCCCCAAGGGAC.